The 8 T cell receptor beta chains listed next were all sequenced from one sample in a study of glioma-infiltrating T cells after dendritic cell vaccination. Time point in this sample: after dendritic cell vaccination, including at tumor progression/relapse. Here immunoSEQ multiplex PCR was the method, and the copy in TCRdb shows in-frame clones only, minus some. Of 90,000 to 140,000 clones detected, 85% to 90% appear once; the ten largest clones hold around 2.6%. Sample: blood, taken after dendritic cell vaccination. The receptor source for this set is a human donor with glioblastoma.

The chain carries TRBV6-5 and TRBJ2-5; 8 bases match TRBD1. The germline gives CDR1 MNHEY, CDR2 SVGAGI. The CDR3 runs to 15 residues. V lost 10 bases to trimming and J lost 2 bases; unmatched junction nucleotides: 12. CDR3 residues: CATSGQGIGQETQYF. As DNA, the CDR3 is TGTGCCACCTCCGGACAGGGTATAGGGCAAGAGACCCAGTACTTC.

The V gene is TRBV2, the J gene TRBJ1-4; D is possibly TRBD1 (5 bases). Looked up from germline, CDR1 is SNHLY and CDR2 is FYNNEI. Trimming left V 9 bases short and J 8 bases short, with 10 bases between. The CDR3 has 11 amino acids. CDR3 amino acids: CASQTAEKLFF. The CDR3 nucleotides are TGTGCCAGTCAGACAGCAGAAAAACTGTTTTTT.

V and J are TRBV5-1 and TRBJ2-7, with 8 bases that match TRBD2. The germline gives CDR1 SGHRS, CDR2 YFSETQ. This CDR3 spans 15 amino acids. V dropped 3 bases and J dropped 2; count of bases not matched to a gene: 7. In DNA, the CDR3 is TGCGCCAGCAGCTCCGGGGGGGCCTTCACCTACGAGCAGTACTTC. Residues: CASSSGGAFTYEQYF.

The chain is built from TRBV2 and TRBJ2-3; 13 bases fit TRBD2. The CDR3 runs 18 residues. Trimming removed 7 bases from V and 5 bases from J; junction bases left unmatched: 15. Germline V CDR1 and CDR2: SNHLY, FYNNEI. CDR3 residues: CASKRPGLAGRWVDTQYF. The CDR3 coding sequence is TGTGCCAGCAAAAGGCCGGGACTAGCGGGGCGGTGGGTAGATACGCAGTATTTT. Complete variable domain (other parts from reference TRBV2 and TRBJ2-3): EPEVTQTPSHQVTQMGQEVILRCVPISNHLYFYWYRQILGQKVEFLVSFYNNEISEKSEIFDDQFSVERPDGSNFTLKIRSTKLEDSAMYFCASKRPGLAGRWVDTQYFGPGTRLTVL.

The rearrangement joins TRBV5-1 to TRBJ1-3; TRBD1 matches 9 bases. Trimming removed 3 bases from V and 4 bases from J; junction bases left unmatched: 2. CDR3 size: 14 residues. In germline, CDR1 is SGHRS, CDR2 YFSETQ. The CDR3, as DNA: TGCGCCAGCAGCTGGACAGGGGAAGGAAACACCATATATTTT. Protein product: CASSWTGEGNTIYF.

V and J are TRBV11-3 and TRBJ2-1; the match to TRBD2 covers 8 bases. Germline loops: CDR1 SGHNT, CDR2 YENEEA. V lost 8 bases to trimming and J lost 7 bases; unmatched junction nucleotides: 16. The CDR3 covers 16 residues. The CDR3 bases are TGTGCCAGCTCCCCTTCAAGCGGGAGAGGATGGAATGAGCAGTTCTTC. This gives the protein CASSPSSGRGWNEQFF.

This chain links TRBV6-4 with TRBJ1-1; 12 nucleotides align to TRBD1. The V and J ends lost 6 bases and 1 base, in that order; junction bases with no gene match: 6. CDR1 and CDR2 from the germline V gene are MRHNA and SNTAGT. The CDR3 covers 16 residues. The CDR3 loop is CASRGTGGVGNTEAFF. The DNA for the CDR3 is TGTGCCAGCAGGGGGACAGGGGGCGTAGGGAACACTGAAGCTTTCTTT.

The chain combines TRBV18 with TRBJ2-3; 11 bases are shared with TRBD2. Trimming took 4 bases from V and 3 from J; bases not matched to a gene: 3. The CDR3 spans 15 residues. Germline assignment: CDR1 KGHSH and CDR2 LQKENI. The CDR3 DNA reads TGTGCCAGCTCACGGGCTAGCGGGAGGACAGATACGCAGTATTTT. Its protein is CASSRASGRTDTQYF.